This T cell receptor (beta chain) was recovered during a study of cytomegalovirus exposure and HLA in healthy donors. Study outcomes and limitations: Judged likely to be a sequencing artifact was a cluster of highly shared sequence variants. Later examination showed HLA-associated TCR beta chains had greater clonal expansion than equally common others. Most sequenced TCRs were rare (though some public TCRs occurred in many donors).

CDR1 and CDR2 (germline): MNHNS, SASEGT. This CDR3 region has 14 residues. V shed 4 bases and J 2 bases; nucleotides not matched to a gene: 5. This clone has only a few counts. What it recognizes is unknown. This CDR3 is also generated by other DNA sequences in the sample. The PCR employed 60 Vbeta primers together with 13 Jbeta primers. Produced via immunoSEQ multiplex PCR; TCRdb's table is partial and in-frame only. Here the sample spans about 180,000 clones, under 80% being singletons. The source is a woman in her 30s in good health and CMV-seropositive. The sequencing input was PBMCs. This chain joins TRBV6-1 and TRBJ2-7, with 7 bases aligning to TRBD2. CDR3 in amino acids: CASSGEGPTYEQYF. CDR3 coding DNA: TGTGCCAGCAGTGGGGAGGGCCCCACCTACGAGCAGTACTTC.